The next 6 T cell receptor beta chains were all read from a single sample in a study of breast tumors, draining lymph nodes, adjacent tissues (dated by TCRdb to the mid-2010s). Libraries were prepared through multiplex PCR. The instrument was an Illumina HiSeq 2000. Using fastp trimming at Q25 and MiXCR clonotype assembly, TCRdb reanalyzed the public sequencing data and kept in-frame beta chains. Entries are consolidated by CDR3 protein sequence, retaining the most common genes and DNA. Within this sample are fewer than 85,000 distinct CDR3 sequences, with about 21% of them counted one time only. The top ten hold about 2.4% of the sample. The lymph node samples were taken from the axillary draining lymph nodes of breast cancer patients. The specimen sequenced was axillary lymph node tissue. All receptors derive from a female donor with breast cancer. Some clones in this sample may be carry-over from other donors' samples.

This clonotype was seen at least ten times. The chain has TRBV3-1 and TRBJ2-5, with D maybe TRBD2 (6 bases). Germline values: CDR1 LGHDT, CDR2 YNNKEL (reference sequence). V lost 3 bases, J lost 1 base, and 12 bases lay in between. This CDR3 contains 15 residues. The CDR3 DNA is TGTGCCAGCAGCCATCTGGGCGGGATCCAAGAGACCCAGTACTTC. This gives the protein CASSHLGGIQETQYF.

There are many counts of this clonotype. The chain employs TRBV15 and TRBJ1-2, with TRBD1 as a possible D gene (5 bases). V shed 0 bases and J shed 3 bases, with 5 bases lying between them. Germline V gene data show CDR1 as LNHNV and CDR2 as YYDKDF (reference sequence). There are 13 residues in the CDR3. The CDR3 here is CATSRDRDYGYTF. Here the CDR3 DNA reads TGTGCCACCAGCAGAGACAGGGACTATGGCTACACCTTC.

This clonotype showed up many times. The chain joins TRBV20-1 to TRBJ1-5; D is unresolved. This CDR3 spans 12 amino acids. Germline V gene sequence: CDR1 DFQATT, CDR2 SNEGSKA (reference sequence). V lost 6 bases and J 6 bases, leaving 12 bases between the germline ends. The CDR3 loop reads CSAAPYGQPQHF. CDR3 in DNA: TGCAGTGCCGCCCCCTACGGTCAGCCCCAGCATTTT.

This clonotype was observed at least ten times. V gene TRBV5-1 combines with J gene TRBJ2-1; 15 bases fit TRBD2. Germline V lookup: CDR1 SGHRS, CDR2 YFSETQ. V lost 0 bases and J lost 8; bases outside the gene matches: 3. This CDR3 comprises 16 residues. CDR3 protein: CASSLAGTSGRYEQFF. The CDR3 DNA reads TGCGCCAGCAGCTTGGCTGGGACTAGCGGGAGGTATGAGCAGTTCTTC.

Only a few counts were recorded for this clonotype. This chain uses TRBV11-2 with TRBJ2-1, with TRBD1 as a possible D gene (6 bases). The CDR3 spans 15 residues. Germline CDR1 and CDR2: SGHAT and FQNNGV. Trimming pared 3 bases from V and 1 base from J, leaving 10 bases between. This CDR3 reads CASSLGTGSYNEQFF. The CDR3 region has the DNA TGTGCCAGCAGCTTGGGAACAGGGTCCTACAATGAGCAGTTCTTC.

A remark on this clonotype: A much more abundant neighbour one base away suggests this may be a read error. The CDR3 is CASSFYWTSGISEQYF. As DNA, the CDR3 is TGTGCCAGCAGCTTCTACTGGACTAGCGGGATTTCCGAGCAGTACTTC. This rearrangement joins TRBV13 to TRBJ2-7; 12 bases line up with TRBD2. The CDR3 has 16 amino acids. Per germline, CDR1 PRHDT and CDR2 FYEKMQ (reference sequence). V shed 3 bases, J shed 6 bases, and the junction held 9 bases outside the gene matches.